The 28 T cell receptor beta chains listed next were all sequenced from one sample in a study of technical replicates of blood from a few donors. Clones were read by immunoSEQ multiplex PCR, and TCRdb kept only the in-frame ones, dropping some. The sample yields nearly 80,000 clones, just under 95% seen once. The sample consisted of T cells isolated from PBMCs. The receptors originated from a human donor in good health.

The chain carries TRBV6-5 and TRBJ2-5, with D possibly matching TRBD2 (5 bases). The CDR3 spans 11 residues. The V end lost 5 bases, the J end lost 4 bases, and 5 bases lay between the germline ends. Germline V gene sequence: CDR1 MNHEY, CDR2 SVGAGI. In DNA form, the CDR3 reads TGTGCCAGCAGTGGAGGAGAGACCCAGTACTTC. Translation: CASSGGETQYF.

This chain links TRBV27 with TRBJ2-2, with D uncertain. Germline V lookup: CDR1 MNHEY, CDR2 SMNVEV (reference sequence). This CDR3 region has 14 residues. V was pared by 2 bases and J by 3 bases, with 7 bases between. CDR3 residues: CASSLGPYTGELFF. The CDR3 coding sequence is TGTGCCAGCAGTTTAGGGCCCTACACCGGGGAGCTGTTTTTT.

The chain couples TRBV27 to TRBJ2-4; 10 nucleotides align to TRBD2. Germline V lookup: CDR1 MNHEY, CDR2 SMNVEV (reference sequence). The CDR3 runs to 16 residues. The V gene end was trimmed by 4 bases and the J gene end by 0 bases; junction bases not matched to a gene: 3. CDR3 protein: CASSSGLALAKNIQYF. CDR3 DNA: TGTGCCAGCAGTTCGGGACTAGCGCTAGCCAAAAACATTCAGTACTTC.

This sequence joins TRBV27 and TRBJ2-7; D might be TRBD1 (5 bases). Trimming cost V 5 bases and J 3 bases, with 20 bases left between them. In germline, CDR1 is MNHEY, CDR2 SMNVEV (reference sequence). The CDR3 consists of 16 residues. CDR3 sequence reads: CASSPGFIGSLYEQYF. The CDR3 DNA is TGTGCCAGCAGTCCAGGGTTTATCGGATCTCTCTACGAGCAGTACTTC.

The chain has TRBV6-6 and TRBJ1-3; D uncertain. Trimming pared 0 bases from V and 8 bases from J, leaving 11 bases between. The CDR3 covers 14 residues. Germline CDR1 is MNHNY and CDR2 is SVGAGI (reference sequence). The CDR3 reads CASSYSKRGDTIYF. The CDR3 DNA sequence: TGTGCCAGCAGTTACTCGAAGCGGGGAGACACCATATATTTT.

V is TRBV5-5 and J is TRBJ1-1; perhaps TRBD1 as D (5 bases). The length of the CDR3 is 15 residues. The germline CDR1 and CDR2 sequences are SGHKS and YYEKEE (reference sequence). Between the trimmed V and J ends, which lost 3 bases and 8 bases, there was a span of 20 bases. The CDR3 region is CASSSRQKPYEEAFF. The CDR3, as DNA: TGTGCCAGCAGCTCTCGACAGAAACCTTACGAAGAAGCTTTCTTT.

V is TRBV10-3 and J is TRBJ1-6; the D gene is possibly TRBD1 (5 bases). The CDR3 loop spans 15 amino acids. Between the trimmed V and J ends, which lost 7 bases and 6 bases, there was a span of 16 bases. Germline lookup yields CDR1 ENHRY and CDR2 SYGVKD. The DNA for the CDR3 is TGTGCCATCATGGAAACAGGAACTCTTAATTCACCCCTCCACTTT. It codes for CAIMETGTLNSPLHF.

The chain is built from TRBV2 and TRBJ1-1; D ambiguous. V was trimmed by 4 bases and J by 8 bases, leaving 5 bases between them. Per the germline V gene, CDR1 is SNHLY and CDR2 is FYNNEI. The CDR3 extends over 10 amino acids. The CDR3 loop reads CASSGREAFF. CDR3 in DNA: TGTGCCAGCAGTGGTCGGGAAGCTTTCTTT.

The chain is built from TRBV4-1 and TRBJ2-3; the D is unclear. CDR3 length: 13 amino acids. Between the trimmed V and J ends, which lost 2 bases and 2 bases, there was a span of 5 bases. Germline CDR1 is MGHRA and CDR2 is YSYEKL. CDR3 protein: CASSQYFTDTQYF. DNA of the CDR3: TGCGCCAGCAGCCAATACTTCACAGATACGCAGTATTTT.

The CDR3 reads CASSQGRNTEAFF. Here the CDR3 DNA reads TGTGCCAGCAGCCAAGGCAGGAACACTGAAGCTTTCTTT. This chain joins TRBV4-2 and TRBJ1-1; D not certain. The V and J ends lost 1 base and 1 base respectively, with 4 bases between them. This CDR3 has 13 residues. The germline gives CDR1 LGHNA, CDR2 YNFKEQ.

This clone was seen once. This chain joins TRBV6-5 and TRBJ1-5; D remains unclear. The CDR3 runs 14 residues. V dropped 6 bases and J dropped 2 bases, with 11 bases sitting between them. The germline V gene has CDR1 MNHEY and CDR2 SVGAGI. The CDR3 loop reads CASSPISGNQPQHF. Here the CDR3 DNA reads TGTGCCAGCAGCCCTATTTCGGGCAATCAGCCCCAGCATTTT.

A remark on this clone: Other DNA sequences in this sample translate to the same CDR3. The chain links TRBV6-1 to TRBJ2-5, with 8 bases lining up with TRBD2. The germline CDR1 and CDR2 sequences are MNHNS and SASEGT. After removal of 2 bases from V and 1 base from J, the junction contained 3 bases not matched to a gene. This CDR3 comprises 15 residues. The CDR3 loop reads CASSELAGPQETQYF. The DNA for the CDR3 is TGTGCCAGCAGTGAACTAGCGGGTCCCCAAGAGACCCAGTACTTC.

Worth noting for this clone: Other DNA sequences in this sample translate to the same CDR3. V gene TRBV30 combines with J gene TRBJ1-5; D is undetermined. Germline loops: CDR1 GTSNPN, CDR2 SVGIG (reference sequence). This CDR3 contains 13 residues. Trimming stripped 2 bases from V and 0 bases from J, with 5 bases between. This CDR3 reads CAWSRGSNQPQHF. The CDR3, as DNA: TGTGCCTGGAGTCGCGGTAGCAATCAGCCCCAGCATTTT.

This chain links TRBV6-4 with TRBJ2-3; 8 nucleotides match TRBD1. After removal of 3 bases from V and 5 bases from J, the junction contained 7 bases not matched to a gene. The CDR3 consists of 15 residues. CDR1 and CDR2 from the germline V gene are MRHNA and SNTAGT. The CDR3 DNA is TGTGCCAGCAGTGAGTGGACAGGGAAGGGAGATACGCAGTATTTT. This gives the protein CASSEWTGKGDTQYF.

The gene calls are TRBV5-6 and TRBJ2-3; 13 bases match TRBD2. V dropped 4 bases and J dropped 6; count of bases not matched to a gene: 8. Per germline, CDR1 SGHDT and CDR2 YYEEEE. The CDR3 covers 16 residues. The chain's CDR3 is CASSTLGLAGVDTQYF. As DNA, the CDR3 is TGTGCCAGCAGCACTCTTGGACTAGCGGGAGTGGATACGCAGTATTTT.

The chain links TRBV7-2 to TRBJ2-7, with 12 bases lining up with TRBD2. This CDR3 has 18 amino acids. J gave up 3 bases and V 0 bases, and 9 bases lay outside the gene matches. Germline assignment: CDR1 SGHTA and CDR2 FQGNSA. In DNA, the CDR3 is TGTGCCAGCAGCTTAGCCCCCCCAGGACTAGCGGGACTCTACGAGCAGTACTTC. Translation gives CASSLAPPGLAGLYEQYF.

V and J are TRBV19 and TRBJ1-3; TRBD1 aligns across 7 bases. The CDR3 is made up of 17 amino acids. V lost 1 base to trimming and J lost 0 bases; unmatched junction nucleotides: 6. CDR1 and CDR2 from the germline V gene are LNHDA and SQIVND (reference sequence). Written as DNA, the CDR3 is TGTGCCAGTAGTATAGGAAGAGGGGGCGGCTCTGGAAACACCATATATTTT. The encoded protein is CASSIGRGGGSGNTIYF.

This chain's CDR3 is CASRDRGYSGANVLTF. CDR3 nucleotides: TGTGCCAGCAGGGACAGGGGGTACTCTGGGGCCAACGTCCTGACTTTC. The V and J genes are TRBV2 and TRBJ2-6, with 10 positions matching TRBD1. The CDR3 runs 16 residues. Germline CDR1 SNHLY, CDR2 FYNNEI. V was clipped by 6 bases and J by 0 bases; unmatched bases: 2.

The V and J genes are TRBV7-3 and TRBJ2-1, with a possible D match to TRBD2 (6 bases). Per germline, CDR1 SGHTA and CDR2 FQGTGA. The CDR3 extends over 16 amino acids. With 2 bases removed from V and 1 base from J, the gap between germline ends came to 12 bases. The CDR3 DNA reads TGTGCCAGCAGCTTACGCAGCGGGCTTTCCTACAATGAGCAGTTCTTC. Translating it yields CASSLRSGLSYNEQFF.

This clone was recorded only once. V gene TRBV10-2 combines with J gene TRBJ2-2; TRBD2 aligns across 7 bases. The CDR3 runs to 17 residues. With 0 bases clipped from V and 7 bases from J, the junction kept 11 bases outside the gene matches. The germline V gene has CDR1 WSHSY and CDR2 SAAADI. CDR3 protein: CASSESDGGSGFGELFF. CDR3 in DNA: TGCGCCAGCAGTGAGTCTGATGGCGGGAGCGGTTTCGGGGAGCTGTTTTTT.

This chain connects TRBV15 to TRBJ2-3; D is perhaps TRBD2 (6 bases). V lost 8 bases to trimming and J lost 2 bases, with 11 bases between them. Germline V gene lookup returns CDR1 LNHNV and CDR2 YYDKDF (reference sequence). This CDR3 is built from 13 residues. CDR3 region: CATGDSPTDTQYF. The CDR3 coding sequence is TGTGCCACCGGGGACTCTCCCACAGATACGCAGTATTTT.

This clone was recorded once. The rearrangement joins TRBV4-2 to TRBJ2-3; tentatively, D is TRBD2 (6 bases). V was pared by 0 bases and J by 3 bases, with 13 bases between. The germline CDR1 and CDR2 sequences are LGHNA and YNFKEQ. The CDR3 runs to 16 residues. CDR3 sequence reads: CASSQDLAESTDTQYF. For the CDR3, the DNA is TGTGCCAGCAGCCAAGATTTAGCGGAATCGACAGATACGCAGTATTTT.

CDR3 protein: CASSLIPGGNTGELFF. The CDR3 coding sequence is TGCGCCAGCAGCTTGATCCCCGGGGGGAACACCGGGGAGCTGTTTTTT. The chain carries TRBV5-1 and TRBJ2-2; D might be TRBD2 (6 bases). The CDR3 loop spans 16 amino acids. The germline CDR1 and CDR2 sequences are SGHRS and YFSETQ. V was trimmed by 1 base and J by 1 base, leaving 11 bases between them.

J is TRBJ2-7 and V is TRBV4-1, with TRBD2 identical over 9 bases. This CDR3 has 15 amino acids. The junction had 7 bases not matched to a gene; V was cut back by 3 bases and J by 4 bases. Looked up from germline, CDR1 is MGHRA and CDR2 is YSYEKL. The CDR3 protein is CASSHPAGGGYEQYF. The CDR3, as DNA: TGCGCCAGCAGCCACCCAGCGGGAGGTGGTTACGAGCAGTACTTC.

This chain links TRBV2 with TRBJ1-5, with D tentatively TRBD1 (5 bases). The CDR3 is 13 amino acids. The V gene lost 8 bases and the J gene lost 3 bases, with 11 bases spanning the gap. Germline loops: CDR1 SNHLY, CDR2 FYNNEI. The CDR3 DNA is TGTGCCAGCGGGGGGGATTACAATCAGCCCCAGCATTTT. This codes for CASGGDYNQPQHF.

This rearrangement joins TRBV11-1 to TRBJ2-2, with unresolved D. The CDR3 loop spans 14 amino acids. In germline, CDR1 is SGHAT, CDR2 FQDESV (reference sequence). Trimming stripped 4 bases from V and 1 base from J, with 7 bases between. This CDR3 reads CASSSSRNTGELFF. The CDR3 coding sequence is TGTGCCAGCAGCTCTAGTCGGAACACCGGGGAGCTGTTTTTT.

The chain joins TRBV21-1 to TRBJ1-1. TRBV21-1 is recorded as a pseudogene. The CDR3 runs to 13 residues. The CDR3, as DNA: TGTGCCAGCCCAGCTAGGCGACGGAGTGAAGCTTTCTTT. This gives the protein CASPARRRSEAFF.

This rearrangement joins TRBV19 to TRBJ2-6, with 9 bases fitting TRBD1. CDR3 length: 19 amino acids. Germline trimming cut 7 bases from V and 0 bases from J; bases unmatched to any gene: 13. The germline V gene has CDR1 LNHDA and CDR2 SQIVND (reference sequence). DNA for the CDR3: TGTGCCAGTACCTCCAGGACAGGGGACTATTACTCTGGGGCCAACGTCCTGACTTTC. Its protein product is CASTSRTGDYYSGANVLTF.